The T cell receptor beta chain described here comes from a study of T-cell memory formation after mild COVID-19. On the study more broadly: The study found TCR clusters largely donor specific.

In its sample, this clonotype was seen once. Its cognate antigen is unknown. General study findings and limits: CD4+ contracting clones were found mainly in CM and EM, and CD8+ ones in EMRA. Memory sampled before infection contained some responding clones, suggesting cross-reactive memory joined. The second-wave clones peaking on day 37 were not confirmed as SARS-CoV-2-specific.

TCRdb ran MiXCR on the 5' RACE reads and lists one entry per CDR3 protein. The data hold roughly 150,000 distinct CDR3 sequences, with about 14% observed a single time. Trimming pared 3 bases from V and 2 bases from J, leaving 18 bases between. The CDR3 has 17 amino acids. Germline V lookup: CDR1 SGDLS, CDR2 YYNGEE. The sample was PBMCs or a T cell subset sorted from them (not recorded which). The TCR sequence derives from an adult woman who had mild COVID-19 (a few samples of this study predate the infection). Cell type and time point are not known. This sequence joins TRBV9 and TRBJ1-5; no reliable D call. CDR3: CASSGPPGPGGNQPQHF. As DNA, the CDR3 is TGTGCCAGCAGCGGACCACCTGGTCCAGGAGGCAATCAGCCCCAGCATTTT. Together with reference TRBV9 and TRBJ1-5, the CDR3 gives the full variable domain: DSGVTQTPKHLITATGQRVTLRCSPRSGDLSVYWYQQSLDQGLQFLIQYYNGEERAKGNILERFSAQQFPDLHSELNLSSLELGDSALYFCASSGPPGPGGNQPQHFGDGTRLSIL.